These 7 T cell receptor beta chains came from one sample sequenced in a study of cytomegalovirus exposure and HLA in healthy donors. Clones were read by immunoSEQ multiplex PCR, and TCRdb kept only the in-frame ones, dropping some. This sample has roughly 200,000 clones, with about 89% found just once. Sequencing was performed on PBMCs. The receptors come from a man aged 30-40 years in good health and CMV-seropositive.

DNA for the CDR3: TGCGCCAGCAGCTTACTAGCGGGGGGGCCGACCTACGAGCAGTACTTC. Its translation is CASSLLAGGPTYEQYF. The rearrangement links TRBV5-1 to TRBJ2-7; 13 nucleotides align to TRBD2. Germline V gene lookup returns CDR1 SGHRS and CDR2 YFSETQ. The CDR3 runs to 16 residues. Unmatched junction bases numbered 4, after V lost 2 bases and J lost 2 bases.

This rearrangement joins TRBV6-6 to TRBJ1-1; no reliable D call. Trimming left V 2 bases short and J 8 bases short, with 21 bases between. Germline values: CDR1 MNHNY, CDR2 SVGAGI (reference sequence). The CDR3 loop spans 16 amino acids. The CDR3 nucleotides read TGTGCCAGCAGTTACCAAGGCAGTGCACGCAAGAAAGAAGCTTTCTTT. Protein: CASSYQGSARKKEAFF.

The sample holds one count of this clone. The J gene is TRBJ2-1, the V gene TRBV19; possibly TRBD1 or TRBD2 for D (5 bases each). V was cut by 7 bases and J by 5 bases, with 18 bases left in between. Germline V gene lookup returns CDR1 LNHDA and CDR2 SQIVND (reference sequence). The CDR3 sequence is 15 residues long. Here the CDR3 reads CASTKSGLGDNEQFF. CDR3 in DNA: TGTGCCAGTACTAAGTCCGGACTGGGGGACAATGAGCAGTTCTTC.

For the CDR3, the DNA is TGTGCCAGCAGCCGGGGACAGGGAAGCTCCTACGAGCAGTACTTC. Translation gives CASSRGQGSSYEQYF. The chain recombines TRBV14 with TRBJ2-7; 9 bases line up with TRBD1. Per the germline V gene, CDR1 is SGHDN and CDR2 is FVKESK. This CDR3 spans 15 amino acids. V dropped 4 bases and J dropped 0; count of bases not matched to a gene: 4.

The CDR3 sequence: CASSLEQDYGYTF. CDR3 bases: TGTGCCAGCAGCTTGGAACAGGACTATGGCTACACCTTC. The chain carries TRBV5-5 and TRBJ1-2, with D tentatively TRBD1 (5 bases). The CDR3 length is 13 residues. Germline CDR1 is SGHKS and CDR2 is YYEKEE (reference sequence). Trimming left V 0 bases short and J 3 bases short, with 6 bases between.

The chain has TRBV2 and TRBJ2-7; 9 nucleotides match TRBD1. Losses at the gene ends were 10 bases for V and 6 bases for J; bases not matched to a gene: 7. This CDR3 has 12 residues. Per the germline V gene, CDR1 is SNHLY and CDR2 is FYNNEI. The CDR3 region is CAIRGQGREQYF. The CDR3 DNA follows: TGTGCCATCCGGGGACAGGGACGCGAGCAGTACTTC.

This chain uses TRBV18 with TRBJ2-1; 8 bases are a match to TRBD1. Trimming cost V 5 bases and J 4 bases; bases outside gene matches: 7. CDR1 is KGHSH and CDR2 is LQKENI in the germline V gene. CDR3 length: 15 residues. The CDR3 loop is CASSTERQGYNEQFF. The CDR3 bases are TGTGCCAGCTCAACAGAAAGACAGGGGTACAATGAGCAGTTCTTC.